Described below is a single TCR beta chain sequence and its context. This sample is drawn from a study of blood T cells in healthy people across ages. V was shortened by 7 bases and J by 2 bases, with 21 bases between the two germline ends. This CDR3 is 16 amino acids long. Germline V gene lookup returns CDR1 SGHRS and CDR2 YFSETQ. Next came a second PCR, run for about 6 to 11 cycles, which used a sample-barcoded 5' primer along with a J-beta primer mix. A template-switch adaptor that had 12 random nucleotides put a tag on each cDNA molecule. Each CDR3 protein gets one entry after TCRdb re-called the 5' RACE reads with MiXCR. The table lists roughly 1.4 million distinct CDR3 sequences, approximately 59% of them singletons, with 6.7% in the top ten.

The chain couples TRBV5-1 to TRBJ1-2, with TRBD1 as a possible D gene (5 bases). The source of this sequence is a man younger than 35 in good health. Input material: blood. CDR3 in amino acids: CASLYRARDLNYGYTF. The CDR3 bases are TGCGCCAGCCTCTACCGCGCCAGGGATCTCAACTATGGCTACACCTTC.